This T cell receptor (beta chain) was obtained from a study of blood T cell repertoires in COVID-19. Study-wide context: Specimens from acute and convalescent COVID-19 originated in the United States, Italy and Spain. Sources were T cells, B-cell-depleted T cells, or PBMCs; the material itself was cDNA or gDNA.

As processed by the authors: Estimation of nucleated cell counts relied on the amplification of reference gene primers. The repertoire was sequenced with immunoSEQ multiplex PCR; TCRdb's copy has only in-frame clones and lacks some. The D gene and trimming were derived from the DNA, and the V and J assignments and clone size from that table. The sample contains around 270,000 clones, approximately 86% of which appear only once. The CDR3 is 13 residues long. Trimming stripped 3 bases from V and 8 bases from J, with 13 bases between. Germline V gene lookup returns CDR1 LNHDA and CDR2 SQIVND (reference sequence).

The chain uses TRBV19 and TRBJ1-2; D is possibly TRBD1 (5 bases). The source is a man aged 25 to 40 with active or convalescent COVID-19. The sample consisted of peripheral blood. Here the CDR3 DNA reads TGTGCCAGTAGTATCGAAAGGACAAGCGGCTACACCTTC. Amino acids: CASSIERTSGYTF.